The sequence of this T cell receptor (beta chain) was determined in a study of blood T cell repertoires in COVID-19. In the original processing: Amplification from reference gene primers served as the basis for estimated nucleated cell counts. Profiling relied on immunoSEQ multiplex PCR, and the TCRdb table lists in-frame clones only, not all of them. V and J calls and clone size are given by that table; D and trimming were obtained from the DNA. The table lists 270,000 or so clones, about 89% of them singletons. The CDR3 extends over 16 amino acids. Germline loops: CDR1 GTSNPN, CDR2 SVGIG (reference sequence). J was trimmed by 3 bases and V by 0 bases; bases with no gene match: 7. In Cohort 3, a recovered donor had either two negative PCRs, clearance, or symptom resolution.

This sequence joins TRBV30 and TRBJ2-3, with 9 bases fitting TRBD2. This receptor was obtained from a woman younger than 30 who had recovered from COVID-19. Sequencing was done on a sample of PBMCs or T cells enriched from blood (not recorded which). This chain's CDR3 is CAWSVGAGGITDTQYF. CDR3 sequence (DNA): TGTGCCTGGAGTGTAGGAGCGGGAGGTATAACAGATACGCAGTATTTT.